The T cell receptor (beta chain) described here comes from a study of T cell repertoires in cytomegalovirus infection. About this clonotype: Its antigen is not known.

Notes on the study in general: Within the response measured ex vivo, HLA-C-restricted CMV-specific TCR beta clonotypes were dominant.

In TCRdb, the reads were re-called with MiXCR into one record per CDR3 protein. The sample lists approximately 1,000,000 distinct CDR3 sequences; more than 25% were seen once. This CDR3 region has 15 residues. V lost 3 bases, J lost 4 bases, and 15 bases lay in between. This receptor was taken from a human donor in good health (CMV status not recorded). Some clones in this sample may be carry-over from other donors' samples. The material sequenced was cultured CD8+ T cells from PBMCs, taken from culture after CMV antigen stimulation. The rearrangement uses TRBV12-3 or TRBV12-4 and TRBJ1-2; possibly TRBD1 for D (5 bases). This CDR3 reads CASSLGTANPYGYTF. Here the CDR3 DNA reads TGTGCCAGCAGTTTGGGGACGGCCAATCCCTATGGCTACACCTTC.